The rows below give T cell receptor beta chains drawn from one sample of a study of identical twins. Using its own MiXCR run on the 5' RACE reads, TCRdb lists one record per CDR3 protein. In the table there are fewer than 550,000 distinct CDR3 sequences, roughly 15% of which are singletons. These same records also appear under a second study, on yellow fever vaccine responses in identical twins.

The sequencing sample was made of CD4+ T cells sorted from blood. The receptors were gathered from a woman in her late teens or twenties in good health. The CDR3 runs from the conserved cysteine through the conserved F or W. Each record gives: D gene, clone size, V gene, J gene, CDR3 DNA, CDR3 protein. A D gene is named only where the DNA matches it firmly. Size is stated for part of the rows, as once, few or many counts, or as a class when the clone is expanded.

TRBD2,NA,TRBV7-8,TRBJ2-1,TGTGCCAGCAGCCCCGAGGGTAGCGGGAACGATGAGCAGTTCTTC,CASSPEGSGNDEQFF
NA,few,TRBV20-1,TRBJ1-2,TGCAGTGCTAGAGTTTACAGGTTACCCTGGGGCTACACCTTC,CSARVYRLPWGYTF
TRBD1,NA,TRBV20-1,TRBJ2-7,TGCAGTGCCAAAGAGGGGACAGGACTCTACGAGCAGTACTTC,CSAKEGTGLYEQYF
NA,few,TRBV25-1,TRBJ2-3,TGTGCCAGCAGTGGGACATCTAATACGCAGTATTTT,CASSGTSNTQYF
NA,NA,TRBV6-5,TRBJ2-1,TGTGCCAGCAGGGACATCAATGAGCAGTTCTTC,CASRDINEQFF
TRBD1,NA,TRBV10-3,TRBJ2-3,TGTGCCACCTCGTCGACAGGGTCGACAGATACGCAGTATTTT,CATSSTGSTDTQYF
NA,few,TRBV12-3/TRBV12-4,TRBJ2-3,TGTGCCAGCAGCTCCCTTGGGTGGGGGCGGGATACGCAGTATTTT,CASSSLGWGRDTQYF
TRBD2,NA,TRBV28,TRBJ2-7,TGTGCCAGCAGCGGTGCTAGCGGGCTCTACGAGCAGTACTTC,CASSGASGLYEQYF
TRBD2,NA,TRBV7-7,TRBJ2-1,TGTGCCAGCAGCCCGGGGGGAGGGTTCTACAATGAGCAGTTCTTC,CASSPGGGFYNEQFF
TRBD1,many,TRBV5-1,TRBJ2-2,TGCGCCAGCAGCACCGGGACAGCCAACACCGGGGAGCTGTTTTTT,CASSTGTANTGELFF